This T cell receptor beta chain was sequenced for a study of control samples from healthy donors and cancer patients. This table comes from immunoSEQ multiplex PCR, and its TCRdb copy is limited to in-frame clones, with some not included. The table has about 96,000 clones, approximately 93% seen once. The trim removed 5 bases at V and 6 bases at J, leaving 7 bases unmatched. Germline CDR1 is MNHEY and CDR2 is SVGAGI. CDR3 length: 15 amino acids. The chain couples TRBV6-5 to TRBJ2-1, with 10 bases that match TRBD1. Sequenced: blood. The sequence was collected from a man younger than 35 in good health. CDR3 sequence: CASSLTGGAINEQFF. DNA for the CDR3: TGTGCCAGCAGTCTGACAGGGGGCGCGATCAATGAGCAGTTCTTC.